The subject of this entry is one T cell receptor beta chain. Antigen: not known. The data were obtained in a study of cytomegalovirus exposure and HLA in healthy donors. Findings and caveats of the study: 150 to 200 TCR beta chains were listed as cytomegalovirus-associated. TCR beta V- and J-gene trimming, according to a later analysis, was linked to a missense DCLRE1C variant.

Likely unrecorded immune exposures existed in these nominally healthy donors. The CDR3 covers 14 residues. CDR1 and CDR2 (germline): SGHRS, YFSETQ. V lost 4 bases to trimming and J lost 2 bases, with 13 bases between them. PCR was performed using 60 Vbeta and 13 Jbeta primers. Source study methods: Around 76 million unique TCR beta chains, 10 million to 14 million shared, were counted in a later analysis. Sequenced by immunoSEQ multiplex PCR; TCRdb stores in-frame clones only, minus some. V and J calls and clone size come straight from that table; D and trimming were deduced from the DNA. The sample totals 150,000 to 200,000 clones.

This sequence originates from a woman between 18 and 30 years old in good health and CMV-seropositive. The sequenced material came from PBMCs. The gene calls are TRBV5-1 and TRBJ2-7, with D possibly TRBD1 on 6 matching bases. The CDR3 bases are TGCGCCAGCAGCCCCGGGACACCTACCTACGAGCAGTACTTC. This gives the protein CASSPGTPTYEQYF.